The clone carrying this TCR beta chain has at least ten counts. The antigen is undetermined. This library used roughly 400 ng RNA and molecular barcoded adaptors spanning alpha/delta and beta/gamma chains. Via MiXCR, TCRdb re-called the reads, giving one row per CDR3 protein. The sample yields approximately 140,000 distinct CDR3 sequences, approximately 13% seen once. This sample stems from a study of read filtering for tumor transcriptome and immune sequencing. Across the whole study: By R-ISS, stages I, II and III held 8, 16 and 7 patients. DNase treatment preceded whole-transcriptome library preparation. RNA-seq yielded only roughly 75 to 1273 TCR reads, IR-seq about 4.05 to 11 million. Study-wide findings and caveats: Correlation between methods rose after single-read clonotypes were removed.

The CDR3 runs 14 residues. V dropped 4 bases and J dropped 3 bases, with 11 bases sitting between them. CDR1 and CDR2 from the germline V gene are SGHAT and FQNNGV. The rearrangement uses TRBV11-2 and TRBJ2-3; tentatively, D is TRBD2 (6 bases). The sample taken for sequencing was a population of CD138-negative cells sorted from bone marrow. The TCR was taken from a donor over 35 with multiple myeloma. The CDR3 region is CASSSRDSTDTQYF. The CDR3 nucleotides are TGTGCCAGCAGCTCTCGGGACTCTACAGATACGCAGTATTTT.